The clone carrying this T cell receptor beta chain is medium-sized. Germline CDR1 is SGHTS and CDR2 is YDEGEE. The CDR3 consists of 16 residues. With 4 bases removed from V and 1 base from J, the gap between germline ends came to 17 bases. The record originates from a study of tumor-infiltrating lymphocytes in localized non-small cell lung cancer. Data came from immunoSEQ multiplex PCR; TCRdb stores just in-frame clones and leaves some out. Here the sample spans about 6,500 clones, less than 70% being singletons. This TCR was sampled from a human donor with non-small cell lung cancer. Input material: uninvolved lung tissue not adjacent to the tumor. V and J are TRBV5-8 and TRBJ1-1; D is perhaps TRBD1 (5 bases). DNA of the CDR3: TGTGCCAGCAGCCCAATAACCGGGACGGGGAACACTGAAGCTTTCTTT. Translation: CASSPITGTGNTEAFF. Full variable domain (outside the CDR3, taken from reference TRBV5-8 and TRBJ1-1): EAGVTQSPTHLIKTRGQQATLRCSPISGHTSVYWYQQALGLGLQFLLWYDEGEERNRGNFPPRFSGRQFPNYSSELNVNALELEDSALYLCASSPITGTGNTEAFFGQGTRLTVV.